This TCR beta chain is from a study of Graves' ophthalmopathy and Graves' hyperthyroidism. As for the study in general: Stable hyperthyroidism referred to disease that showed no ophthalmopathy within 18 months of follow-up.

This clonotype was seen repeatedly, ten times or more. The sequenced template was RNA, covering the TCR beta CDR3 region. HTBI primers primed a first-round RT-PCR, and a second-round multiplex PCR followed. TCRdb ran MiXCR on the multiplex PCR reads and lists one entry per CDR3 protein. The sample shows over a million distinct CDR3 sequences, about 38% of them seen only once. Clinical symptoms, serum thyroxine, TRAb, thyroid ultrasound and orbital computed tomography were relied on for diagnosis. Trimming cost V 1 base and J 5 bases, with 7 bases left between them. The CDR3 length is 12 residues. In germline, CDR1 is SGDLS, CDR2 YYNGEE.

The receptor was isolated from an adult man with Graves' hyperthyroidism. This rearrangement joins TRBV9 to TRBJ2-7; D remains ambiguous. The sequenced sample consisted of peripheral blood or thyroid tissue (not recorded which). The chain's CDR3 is CASSVNDDEQYF. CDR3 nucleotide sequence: TGTGCCAGCAGCGTAAATGACGACGAGCAGTACTTC.